This T cell receptor (beta chain) was sequenced during a study of neoadjuvant anti-PD-1 for oral cavity cancer. This CDR3 has 15 residues. With 4 bases removed from V and 0 bases from J, the gap between germline ends came to 12 bases. From germline, CDR1 is SGHVS and CDR2 FQNEAQ. Data came from immunoSEQ multiplex PCR; TCRdb stores just in-frame clones and leaves some out. This table holds tens of thousands of clones, around 43% found once. The time point: after neoadjuvant nivolumab, at surgical resection. The sample here was tumor tissue, taken after nivolumab (anti-PD-1) treatment. The receptor comes from a person aged 35-79 years with oral cavity squamous cell carcinoma. The chain links TRBV7-8 to TRBJ1-1; tentative D call: TRBD1 (6 bases). CDR3 nucleotides: TGTGCCAGCAGCTCCTTACAGGGACTGAACACTGAAGCTTTCTTT. Protein sequence: CASSSLQGLNTEAFF.